Sequencing of this T cell receptor (beta chain) was carried out in a study of T cells in Graves' hyperthyroidism and ophthalmopathy. At the level of the study: Once the initial diagnosis was made, peripheral blood was obtained before any treatment.

V dropped 3 bases and J dropped 7; count of bases not matched to a gene: 5. There are 14 residues in the CDR3. Ophthalmopathy patients showed a Clinical Activity Score of at least 3, NOSPECS grade of at least 4 and duration under 3 months. Amplified regions were TCR beta CDR3 sequences from RNA transcripts. First-round RT-PCR with HTBI primers amplified the TCR CDR3 region. TCRdb reprocessed the multiplex PCR reads with MiXCR, giving one entry per CDR3 protein. The sample holds hundreds of thousands of distinct CDR3 sequences, 20% seen once. The J gene is TRBJ2-1, the V gene TRBV12-3 or TRBV12-4; 8 bases match TRBD2. The sequence was obtained from a man aged 40-49 years with Graves' ophthalmopathy. The sample consisted of blood. CDR3 coding DNA: TGTGCCAGCAGTTTTCGCGGGGGGCAGAATGAGCAGTTCTTC. Its protein product is CASSFRGGQNEQFF.